This T cell receptor beta chain was profiled in a study of cytomegalovirus exposure and HLA in healthy donors. The table lists this clone with a few counts. With V trimmed by 4 bases and J by 3 bases, 10 bases remained unmatched. From germline, CDR1 is SGHRS and CDR2 YFSETQ. This CDR3 has 15 amino acids. The PCR had 60 Vbeta and 13 Jbeta primers. Sequenced by immunoSEQ multiplex PCR; TCRdb stores in-frame clones only, minus some. The top ten hold 2% to 3% of the sample, which has about 160,000 clones, 65% to 85% seen once. The receptor was isolated from a male donor in good health and CMV-seronegative. What was sequenced was PBMCs. The rearrangement uses TRBV5-1 and TRBJ2-7; 7 bases fit TRBD1. The CDR3 coding sequence is TGCGCCAGCAGCCCACCCTCAGGGGGTATCTACGAGCAGTACTTC. The encoded protein is CASSPPSGGIYEQYF.